What follows is one TCR beta chain and its context. Its antigen is not identified. This sample stems from a study of shared clonotypes between healthy human individuals. Findings of the study overall: The study sampled only blood, and tissue repertoires likely differ. Some clonotypes were shared by all four sorted-subset donors, while others were not shared. The non-shared ones had lower generation probabilities than the shared ones.

The assay ran at deep level. The table came from immunoSEQ multiplex PCR; TCRdb's copy has only in-frame clones and leaves some out. The sample records 950,000 to 1,100,000 clones, about 80% being singletons. Sequencing used memory CD4+ T cells sorted from blood. The subset: CD45RA-negative fraction. This receptor was taken from a man aged 18 to 29 in good health.

Written as DNA, the CDR3 is TGCGCCAGCAGCCCATTTGACAGCAGCACAGATACGCAGTATTTT. Its protein is CASSPFDSSTDTQYF. V gene TRBV5-1 combines with J gene TRBJ2-3; D might be TRBD1 (5 bases). Per germline, CDR1 SGHRS and CDR2 YFSETQ. Deletions cut 4 bases from V and 0 bases from J, with 12 bases between. The CDR3 is made up of 15 amino acids.